This T cell receptor gamma chain comes out of a study of intestinal T cells in coeliac disease. For the study at large: Mean age was approximately 17 for coeliac patients versus 45 to 55 for controls. Study-wide results and limits: Leave-one-out accuracy for TRG clustering was reportedly approximately 85%, training roughly 94%.

The CDR3 sequence is 13 residues long. Germline values: CDR1 EGSNGY, CDR2 YDSYNSKV. Remarks on this clone: Antigen: not known. One base separates it from a far larger clone, so it is likely a read error. The same CDR3 is also encoded by other DNA sequences in this sample.

More than 8 formalin-fixed paraffin-embedded scrolls, each 5 µm thick, supplied each case's genomic DNA. Reflux, dyspepsia or gastritis prompted controls' endoscopy; coeliac disease was not suspected. TRG repertoires were amplified with LymphoTrack primers from approximately 190 ng of biopsy DNA. TCRdb called clones from the multiplex PCR reads again using CATT. The sample includes 500 or so gamma-chain clones, more than 45% of them seen just once. The receptor comes from a human donor who served as a control with a normal duodenal biopsy, not a healthy volunteer. Input material: a duodenal biopsy. This sequence joins TRGV2 and TRGJ1 or TRGJ2. The CDR3 region has the DNA TGCGCCACCTGGGACGGGCTTTATTATAAGAAACTCTTT. Its protein is CATWDGLYYKKLF.